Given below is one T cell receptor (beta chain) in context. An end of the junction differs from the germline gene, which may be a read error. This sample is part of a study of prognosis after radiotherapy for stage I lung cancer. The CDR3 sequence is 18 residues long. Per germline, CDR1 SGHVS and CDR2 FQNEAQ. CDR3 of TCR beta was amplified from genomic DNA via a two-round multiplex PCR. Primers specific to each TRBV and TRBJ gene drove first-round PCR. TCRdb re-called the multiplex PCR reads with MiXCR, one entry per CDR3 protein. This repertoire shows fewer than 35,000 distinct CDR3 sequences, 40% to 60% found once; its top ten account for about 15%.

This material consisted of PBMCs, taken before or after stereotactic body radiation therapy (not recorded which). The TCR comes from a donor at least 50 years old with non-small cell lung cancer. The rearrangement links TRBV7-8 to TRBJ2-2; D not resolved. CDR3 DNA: TGTGCCAGCAGCTTAGTCCGGGTCGGTAGGGCCGAGACCGTGGAGCTGTTTTTT. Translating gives CASSLVRVGRAETVELFF.